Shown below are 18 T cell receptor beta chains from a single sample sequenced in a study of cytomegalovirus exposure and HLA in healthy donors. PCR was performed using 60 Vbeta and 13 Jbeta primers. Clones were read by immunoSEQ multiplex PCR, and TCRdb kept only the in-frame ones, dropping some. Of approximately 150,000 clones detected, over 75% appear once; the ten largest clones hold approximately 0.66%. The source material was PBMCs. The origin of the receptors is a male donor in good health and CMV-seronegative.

The DNA for the CDR3 is TGCGCCAGCAGATCGGGACAGGGGGCCATAGGCTATGGCTACACCTTC. Translation gives CASRSGQGAIGYGYTF. The V call is TRBV4-1, the J call TRBJ1-2, with 12 nucleotides matching TRBD1. The CDR3 has 16 amino acids. V lost 6 bases, J lost 4 bases, and 9 bases stayed unmatched. CDR1 and CDR2 from the germline V gene are MGHRA and YSYEKL.

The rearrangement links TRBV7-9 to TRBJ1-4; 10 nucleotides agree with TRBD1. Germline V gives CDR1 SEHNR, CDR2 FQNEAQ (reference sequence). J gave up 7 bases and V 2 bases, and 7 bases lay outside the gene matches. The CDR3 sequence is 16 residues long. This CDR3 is CASSLTRQGAGEKLFF. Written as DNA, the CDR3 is TGTGCCAGCAGCTTAACCCGACAGGGGGCCGGTGAAAAACTGTTTTTT. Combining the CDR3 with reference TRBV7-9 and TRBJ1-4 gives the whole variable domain DTGVSQNPRHKITKRGQNVTFRCDPISEHNRLYWYRQTLGQGPEFLTYFQNEAQLEKSRLLSDRFSAERPKGSFSTLEIQRTEQGDSAMYLCASSLTRQGAGEKLFFGSGTQLSVL.

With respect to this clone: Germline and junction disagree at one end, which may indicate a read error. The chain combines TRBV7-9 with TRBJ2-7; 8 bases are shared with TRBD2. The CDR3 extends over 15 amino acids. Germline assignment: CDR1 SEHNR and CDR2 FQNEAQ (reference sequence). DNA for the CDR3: TGTTCCAGCAGCCCAAGGAGCGGGAGCTCCTACGAGCAGTACTTC. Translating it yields CSSSPRSGSSYEQYF.

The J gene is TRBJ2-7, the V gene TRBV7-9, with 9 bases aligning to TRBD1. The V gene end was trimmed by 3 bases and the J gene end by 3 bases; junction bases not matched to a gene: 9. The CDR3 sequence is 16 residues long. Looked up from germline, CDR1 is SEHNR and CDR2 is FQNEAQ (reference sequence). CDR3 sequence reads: CASSFPRDRENYEQYF. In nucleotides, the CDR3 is TGTGCCAGCAGCTTCCCCCGGGACAGGGAGAACTACGAGCAGTACTTC.

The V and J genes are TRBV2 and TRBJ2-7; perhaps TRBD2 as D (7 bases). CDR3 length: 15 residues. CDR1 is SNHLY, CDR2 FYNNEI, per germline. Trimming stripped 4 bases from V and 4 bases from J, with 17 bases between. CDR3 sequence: CASSVVGGRIYEQYF. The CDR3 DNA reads TGTGCCAGCAGTGTCGTCGGGGGGCGGATTTACGAGCAGTACTTC. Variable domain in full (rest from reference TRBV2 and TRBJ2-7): EPEVTQTPSHQVTQMGQEVILRCVPISNHLYFYWYRQILGQKVEFLVSFYNNEISEKSEIFDDQFSVERPDGSNFTLKIRSTKLEDSAMYFCASSVVGGRIYEQYFGPGTRLTVT.

The CDR3 region has the DNA TGTGCCAGCAGCAATTACAGGGTCTCAACCGGGGAGCTGTTTTTT. It encodes CASSNYRVSTGELFF. V is TRBV11-3 and J is TRBJ2-2; D perhaps matches TRBD1 (6 bases). Trimming pared 5 bases from V and 5 bases from J, leaving 15 bases between. Germline loops: CDR1 SGHNT, CDR2 YENEEA. The CDR3 consists of 15 residues. Filled out from reference TRBV11-3 and TRBJ2-2, the complete variable domain reads EAGVVQSPRYKIIEKKQPVAFWCNPISGHNTLYWYLQNLGQGPELLIRYENEEAVDDSQLPKDRFSAERLKGVDSTLKIQPAELGDSAVYLCASSNYRVSTGELFFGEGSRLTVL.

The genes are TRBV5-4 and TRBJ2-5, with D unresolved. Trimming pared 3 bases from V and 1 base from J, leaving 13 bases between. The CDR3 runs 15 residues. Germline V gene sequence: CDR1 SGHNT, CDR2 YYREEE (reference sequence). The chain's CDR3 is CASSSTVGVQETQYF. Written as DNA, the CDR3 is TGTGCCAGCAGCTCAACGGTTGGTGTCCAAGAGACCCAGTACTTC.

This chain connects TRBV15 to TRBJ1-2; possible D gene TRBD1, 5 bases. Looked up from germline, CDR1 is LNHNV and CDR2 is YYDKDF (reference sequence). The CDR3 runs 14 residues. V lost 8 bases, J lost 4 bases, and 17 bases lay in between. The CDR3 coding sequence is TGTGCCACCTCAGCGTCGGGGGGGGGCTATGGCTACACCTTC. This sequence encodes CATSASGGGYGYTF. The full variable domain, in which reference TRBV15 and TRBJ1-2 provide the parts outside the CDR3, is DAMVIQNPRYQVTQFGKPVTLSCSQTLNHNVMYWYQQKSSQAPKLLFHYYDKDFNNEADTPDNFQSRRPNTSFCFLDIRSPGLGDTAMYLCATSASGGGYGYTFGSGTRLTVV.

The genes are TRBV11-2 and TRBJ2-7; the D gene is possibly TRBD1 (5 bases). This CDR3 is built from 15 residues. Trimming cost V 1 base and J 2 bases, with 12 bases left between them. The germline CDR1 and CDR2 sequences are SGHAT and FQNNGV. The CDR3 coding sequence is TGTGCCAGCAGCTTAGCCGCAGGGTGGGCCTACGAGCAGTACTTC. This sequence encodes CASSLAAGWAYEQYF.

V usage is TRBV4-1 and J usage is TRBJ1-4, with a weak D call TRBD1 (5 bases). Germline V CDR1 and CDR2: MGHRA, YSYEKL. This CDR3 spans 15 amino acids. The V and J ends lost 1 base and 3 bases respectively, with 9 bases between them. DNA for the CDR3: TGCGCCAGCAGCCAAGGACAGCTAGCTAATGAAAAACTGTTTTTT. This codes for CASSQGQLANEKLFF.

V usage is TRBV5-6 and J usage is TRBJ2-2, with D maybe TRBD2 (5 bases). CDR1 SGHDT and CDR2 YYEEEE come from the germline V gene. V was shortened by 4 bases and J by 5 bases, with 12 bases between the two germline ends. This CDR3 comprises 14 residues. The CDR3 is CASSTRGLTGELFF. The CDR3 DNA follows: TGTGCCAGCAGCACTCGAGGGTTAACCGGGGAGCTGTTTTTT.

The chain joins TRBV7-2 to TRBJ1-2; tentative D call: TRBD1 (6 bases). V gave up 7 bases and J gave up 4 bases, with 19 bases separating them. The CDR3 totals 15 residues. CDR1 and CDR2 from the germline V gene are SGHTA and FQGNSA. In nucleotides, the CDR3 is TGTGCCAGCACCCCAATTGAGGGGGTTAGCTATGGCTACACCTTC. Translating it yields CASTPIEGVSYGYTF.

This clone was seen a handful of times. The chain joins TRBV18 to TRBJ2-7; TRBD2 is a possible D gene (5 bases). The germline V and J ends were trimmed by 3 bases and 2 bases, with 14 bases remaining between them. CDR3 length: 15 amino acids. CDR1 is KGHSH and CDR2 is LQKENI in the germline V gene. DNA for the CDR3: TGTGCCAGCTCACCGGACGAGGGTCGCCCCTACGAGCAGTACTTC. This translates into CASSPDEGRPYEQYF.

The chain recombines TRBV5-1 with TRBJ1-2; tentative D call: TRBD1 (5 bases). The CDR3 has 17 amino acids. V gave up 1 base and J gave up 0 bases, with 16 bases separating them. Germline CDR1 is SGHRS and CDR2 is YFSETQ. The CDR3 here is CASSLIPLTTANYGYTF. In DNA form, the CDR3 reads TGCGCCAGCAGCTTGATCCCCCTGACGACAGCTAACTATGGCTACACCTTC.

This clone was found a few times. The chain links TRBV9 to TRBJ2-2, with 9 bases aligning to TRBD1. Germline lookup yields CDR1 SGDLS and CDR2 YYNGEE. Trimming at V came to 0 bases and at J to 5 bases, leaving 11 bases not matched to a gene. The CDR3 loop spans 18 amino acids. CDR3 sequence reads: CASSVAGTGRRTTGELFF. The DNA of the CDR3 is TGTGCCAGCAGCGTAGCGGGGACAGGGCGCCGAACGACCGGGGAGCTGTTTTTT.

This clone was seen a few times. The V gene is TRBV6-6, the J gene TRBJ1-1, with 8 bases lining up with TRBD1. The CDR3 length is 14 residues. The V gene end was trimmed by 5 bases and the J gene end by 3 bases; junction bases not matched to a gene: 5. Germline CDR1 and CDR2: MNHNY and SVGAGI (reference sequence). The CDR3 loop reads CASSPWDRYTEAFF. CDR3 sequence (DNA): TGTGCCAGCAGTCCATGGGACAGGTACACTGAAGCTTTCTTT.

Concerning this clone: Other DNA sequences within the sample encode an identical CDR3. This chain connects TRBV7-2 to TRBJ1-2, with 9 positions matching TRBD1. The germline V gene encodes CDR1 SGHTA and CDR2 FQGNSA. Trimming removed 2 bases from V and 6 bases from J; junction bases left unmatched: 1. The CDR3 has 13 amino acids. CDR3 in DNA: TGTGCCAGCAGCTTATGGACAGGGGATGGCTACACCTTC. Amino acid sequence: CASSLWTGDGYTF.

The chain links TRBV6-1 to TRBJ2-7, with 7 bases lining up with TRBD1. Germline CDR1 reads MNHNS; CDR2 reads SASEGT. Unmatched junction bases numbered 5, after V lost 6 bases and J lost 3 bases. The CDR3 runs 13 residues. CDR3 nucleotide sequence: TGTGCCAGCAGATATACAGGGGACTACGAGCAGTACTTC. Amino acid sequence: CASRYTGDYEQYF.